This is a list of T cell receptor beta chains from one sample in a study of PD-1 blockade in classical Hodgkin lymphoma. The data were produced by immunoSEQ multiplex PCR, yet TCRdb's version contains in-frame clones alone and is incomplete. This table has 20,000 to 25,000 clones, 70% to 75% appearing once. This sample comprised peripheral blood mononuclear cells (PBMCs), obtained before the fourth cycle of nivolumab. Every receptor here comes from a human donor with classical Hodgkin lymphoma. The CDR3 runs from the conserved cysteine through the conserved F or W. D genes are given only for firm matches. Size values are once, few and many counts, or a class for expanded clones, and some rows have none.

v_call,d_call,j_call,clone_size,cdr3_nt,cdr3_aa
TRBV28,TRBD1,TRBJ1-5,NA,TGTGCCAGCAGGTTCCAAGGGGGCTGGAGTTCTAGGGGCAATCAGCCCCAGCATTTT,CASRFQGGWSSRGNQPQHF
TRBV5-1,NA,TRBJ2-7,once,TGCGCCAGCAGCTTGGATGGGGTATCCTACGAGCAGTACTTC,CASSLDGVSYEQYF
TRBV6-5,NA,TRBJ1-3,NA,TGTGCCAGCAGTTACTCGAGTTCCGGAAACACCATATATTTT,CASSYSSSGNTIYF
TRBV7-8,NA,TRBJ2-7,few,TGTGCCAGCAGCTTAGCGCTGGGGCTTGCCTACGAGCAGTACTTC,CASSLALGLAYEQYF
TRBV5-1,NA,TRBJ2-7,few,TGCGCCAGCAGCTTCGACCCCCCGGGGGCGGGGCCCTACGAGCAGTACTTC,CASSFDPPGAGPYEQYF
TRBV28,NA,TRBJ2-7,NA,TGTGCCAGCAGTTTAGCCCGGGAGCCCTACGAGCAGTACTTC,CASSLAREPYEQYF
TRBV10-3,TRBD2,TRBJ2-7,NA,TGTGCCATCGGATCTACTAGCGGGAGTAAAGACAGGTTC,CAIGSTSGSKDRF
TRBV5-6,NA,TRBJ2-1,NA,TGTGCCAGCAGCCCGACACCGAGTGGCAATGAGCAGTTCTTC,CASSPTPSGNEQFF
TRBV5-1,NA,TRBJ2-3,few,TGCGCCAGCAGCCTCGGACGGCCGACAGATACGCAGTATTTT,CASSLGRPTDTQYF
TRBV28,NA,TRBJ2-1,medium-sized,TGTGCCAGCAGTTTAAGATATGAGCAGTTCTTC,CASSLRYEQFF
TRBV7-2,NA,TRBJ1-5,NA,TGTGCCAGCAGCGCCAGGGTCGGGGATCAGCCCCAGCATTTT,CASSARVGDQPQHF
TRBV4-2,TRBD1,TRBJ1-1,NA,TGTGCCAGCAGTCAAGGGACAGGGGGTCGGGACACTGAAGCTTTCTTT,CASSQGTGGRDTEAFF
TRBV5-1,NA,TRBJ1-3,few,TGCGCCAGCAGCCCAGGGACAACTGGAAACACCATATATTTT,CASSPGTTGNTIYF
TRBV27,NA,TRBJ2-7,NA,TGTGCCAGCAGTTTACGACCGGGGGGCCACTACGAGCAGTACTTC,CASSLRPGGHYEQYF
TRBV23-1,TRBD1,TRBJ2-5,few,TGCGCCAGCAGTCCCACGATAGGGGGCCAGGGGGAGACCCAGTACTTC,CASSPTIGGQGETQYF
TRBV27,TRBD2,TRBJ2-7,NA,TGTGCCACCGCCCTGACTAGCGGGTTCTCCTACGAGCAGTACTTC,CATALTSGFSYEQYF
TRBV4-3,TRBD1,TRBJ1-4,few,TGCGCCAGCAGCCAAGAACCGACTCCGGGACAGACTAATGAAAAACTGTTTTTT,CASSQEPTPGQTNEKLFF
TRBV28,NA,TRBJ1-2,NA,TGTGCCAGCAGTTCCGACCGAGACTATGGCTACACCTTC,CASSSDRDYGYTF
TRBV11-2,NA,TRBJ1-5,NA,TGTGCCAGCAGCTTAGGGCAGCCCAATCAGCCCCAGCATTTT,CASSLGQPNQPQHF
TRBV28,TRBD1,TRBJ2-2,NA,TGTGCCAGCCGTATCGAGGGACAGGGGGCTGTCGGGGAGCTGTTTTTT,CASRIEGQGAVGELFF
TRBV6-5,NA,TRBJ1-1,NA,TGTGCCAGCAGTCACCCGGAGCAGAACACTGAAGCTTTCTTT,CASSHPEQNTEAFF
TRBV5-1,NA,TRBJ2-5,few,TGCGCCAGCAGCTTGGGACGTGTGAGAGAGACCCAGTACTTC,CASSLGRVRETQYF
TRBV27,NA,TRBJ1-1,NA,TGTGCCAGCAGTCTTACCGACAGGATGAACACTGAAGCTTTCTTT,CASSLTDRMNTEAFF
TRBV18,TRBD1,TRBJ1-1,NA,TGTGCCAGCTCACCACCACCGGGACAGGGGAACACTGAAGCTTTCTTT,CASSPPPGQGNTEAFF
TRBV2,NA,TRBJ2-7,NA,TGTGCCAGTGGAATCGGTTACGAGCAGTACTTC,CASGIGYEQYF
TRBV5-5,TRBD1,TRBJ2-1,NA,TGTGCCACCTGGGGACAGACAAAGTACAATGAGCAGTTCTTC,CATWGQTKYNEQFF
TRBV19,TRBD1,TRBJ1-5,medium-sized,TGTGCCAGTAGTGACCGGGACAGTGACAATCAGCCCCAGCATTTT,CASSDRDSDNQPQHF
TRBV5-1,TRBD2,TRBJ2-1,NA,TGCGCCAGCAGCTTGAGGACTAGCGGGAATGAGCAGTTCTTC,CASSLRTSGNEQFF
TRBV4-1,NA,TRBJ2-5,NA,TGCGCCAGCAGCCAAGGGAGCGGACAACAAGAGACCCAGTACTTC,CASSQGSGQQETQYF
TRBV7-9,NA,TRBJ1-1,NA,TGTGCCAGCAATCCAGGGGCAAACACTGAAGCTTTCTTT,CASNPGANTEAFF
TRBV11-3,TRBD2,TRBJ2-5,NA,TGTGCCAGCAGCTCGATCAGACTAGCGGGGGACCAAGAGACCCAGTACTTC,CASSSIRLAGDQETQYF
TRBV6-1,NA,TRBJ1-1,few,TGTGCCAGCAGTGAATACGGGGCAGACACTGAAGCTTTCTTT,CASSEYGADTEAFF
TRBV6-1,TRBD2,TRBJ2-1,NA,TGTGCCAGCAGTGAAGGTGCTGGCGGGAGGGCCTACTCCTACAATGAGCAGTTCTTC,CASSEGAGGRAYSYNEQFF
TRBV9,TRBD1,TRBJ1-1,NA,TGTGCCAGCAGCACGCACAGGGGTACTGAAGCTTTCTTT,CASSTHRGTEAFF
TRBV5-1,NA,TRBJ2-7,NA,TGCGCCAGCAGCTCCGGGACGGCGTACGAGCAGTACTTC,CASSSGTAYEQYF
TRBV9,TRBD2,TRBJ2-1,NA,TGTGCCAGCAGCTCGGGACTAGCGAGCTACAATGAGCAGTTCTTC,CASSSGLASYNEQFF
TRBV6-1,NA,TRBJ2-5,NA,TGTGCCAGCAGTGAAATGGGGTGGGGGGGCGAGACCCAGTACTTC,CASSEMGWGGETQYF
TRBV7-3,TRBD2,TRBJ2-1,once,TGTGCCAGCAGCTTAATCCCGGCGGGAGGGATACATGAGCAGTTCTTC,CASSLIPAGGIHEQFF
TRBV10-3,TRBD1,TRBJ2-7,NA,TGTGCCATCAGTGTCGGACAGGGGGAGACCTACGAGCAGTACTTC,CAISVGQGETYEQYF
TRBV28,NA,TRBJ1-3,NA,TGTGCCAGCAGTTTAGTCCCAGGGGAAGGAAACACCATATATTTT,CASSLVPGEGNTIYF
TRBV5-1,NA,TRBJ1-5,NA,TGCGCCAGCAGCTTGGGGACTATCCAAAATCAGCCCCAGCATTTT,CASSLGTIQNQPQHF
TRBV4-3,NA,TRBJ2-1,NA,TGCGCCAGCAGCCAAGAAATCGGGGCATACAATGAGCAGTTCTTC,CASSQEIGAYNEQFF
TRBV29-1,NA,TRBJ2-2,few,TGCAGCGCCGGGACAAGGAACACCGGGGAGCTGTTTTTT,CSAGTRNTGELFF
TRBV2,NA,TRBJ1-2,NA,TGTGCCAGCAGTGAGGCATCGGAAAGTGGGTATGGCTACACCTTC,CASSEASESGYGYTF
TRBV30,NA,TRBJ1-3,few,TGTGCCTGGAGTTCTTGGGGAAACACCATATATTTT,CAWSSWGNTIYF
TRBV5-6,TRBD2,TRBJ2-7,NA,TGTGCCAGCAGCCCGCGGGGACTAGCGGGTTCCTACGAGCAGTACTTC,CASSPRGLAGSYEQYF
TRBV19,TRBD1,TRBJ1-5,NA,TGTGCCAGTAGTACTGGACAGGGGGCGCATCAGCCCCAGCATTTT,CASSTGQGAHQPQHF
TRBV9,NA,TRBJ1-2,NA,TGTGCCAGCAGCGTAGCCGTCGGGGCAGGTTATGGCTACACCTTC,CASSVAVGAGYGYTF
TRBV7-2,NA,TRBJ1-1,NA,TGTGCCAGCAGGCCCGGACAGCTGAACACTGAAGCTTTCTTT,CASRPGQLNTEAFF
TRBV19,TRBD1,TRBJ2-1,NA,TGTGCCAGTAGTCATATCAGTTTGACAGGGGGAACTAATGAGCAGTTCTTC,CASSHISLTGGTNEQFF
TRBV30,NA,TRBJ2-2,NA,TGTGCCTGGACCGAGACAGCCACCGGGGAGCTGTTTTTT,CAWTETATGELFF
TRBV5-4,NA,TRBJ1-6,NA,TGTGCCAGCAGCTTGGGTCTTTACAGCTCCTATAATTCACCCCTCCACTTT,CASSLGLYSSYNSPLHF
TRBV4-1,TRBD2,TRBJ2-1,once,TGCGCCAGCAGCCTTAGAAGGGCTAGCGGGATTAACAATGAGCAGTTCTTC,CASSLRRASGINNEQFF
TRBV28,NA,TRBJ1-5,NA,TGTGCCAGCAGTGGCGGGACGGTCAATCAGCCCCAGCATTTT,CASSGGTVNQPQHF
TRBV11-2,TRBD2,TRBJ2-5,NA,TGTGCCAGCAGCAACCGACTAGCGGGGGGACAAGAGACCCAGTACTTC,CASSNRLAGGQETQYF
TRBV5-6,NA,TRBJ2-1,NA,TGTGCCAGCAGCTCGGTATACAATGAGCAGTTCTTC,CASSSVYNEQFF
TRBV18,NA,TRBJ1-2,NA,TGTGCCAGCTCACCTCGAGATGTGACCGGCTACACCTTC,CASSPRDVTGYTF
TRBV9,NA,TRBJ2-5,NA,TGTGCCAGCAGCGTAGGCACAGTACAAGAGACCCAGTACTTC,CASSVGTVQETQYF
TRBV6-1,TRBD1,TRBJ1-1,once,TGTGCCAGCAGTCGAGACAGGGGGCTAACTGAAGCTTTCTTT,CASSRDRGLTEAFF
TRBV28,TRBD2,TRBJ2-5,NA,TGTGCCAGCCGACTAGCGGGAGGGGGGACCCAGTACTTC,CASRLAGGGTQYF